Included here is one T cell receptor (beta chain) sequence, with context. Its antigen is still unknown. Nothing much larger sits one base from this clone, and base qualities are not available. V and J are trimmed by 3 bases and 10 bases, and the gene matches miss 15 bases of the junction. The CDR1 and CDR2 encoded by the germline V gene are SGDLS and YYNGEE. The CDR3, cysteine through phenylalanine, is 17 amino acids long. Here the CDR3 DNA is all that survives: 51 bases in frame from base 1. This specimen belongs to a study of blood T cell repertoires in COVID-19 (dated by TCRdb to about 2020). Background for the entire study: Samples from collaborators originated in the United States, Italy and Spain and spanned both the acute and convalescent phases of COVID-19. Sample metadata almost always included a de-identified subject ID, COVID-19 status, age in years and sex. HLA class I and class II types, where available, came from metadata supplied by the sample provider rather than from assay-based typing. The material from the prospective study consisted of cDNA or gDNA derived from T cells, B-cell-depleted T cells, or PBMCs. The samples were drawn from two sources: the first 160 participants of the ongoing ImmuneRACE study, and fewer than 1,500 subjects contributed by 6 global collaborators. A freely available public database, intended as a resource for researchers studying the immune response to SARS-CoV-2, is where the repertoires were released. Subjects who had been exposed to COVID-19, were actively infected with it, or had recovered from it provided the deeply sampled blood TCRbeta repertoires that made up the dataset.

Overall study results and their limits: The quantity of clinical and demographic metadata differed by source and by participant and was supplied without curation.

The collaborating institutions used their own protocols to collect whole blood in K2EDTA tubes. For TCRbeta analysis, collaborators shipped samples in one of three forms: frozen whole blood, isolated PBMCs, or DNA extracted from either of those sample types. TCRbeta CDR3 regions were amplified from genomic DNA using the immunoSEQ Assay, a bias-controlled multiplex PCR. The paper's processing steps were these. Nucleated cell counts per sample were estimated from amplification of reference gene primers within the assay. To quantify the absolute abundance of each unique TCRbeta CDR3 rearrangement, sequence reads were collapsed and filtered. For each sample, productive Simpson clonality was calculated as the square root of Simpson's diversity index across productive rearrangements. TCRdb provides this immuneACCESS table in a form limited to in-frame rearrangements. Some clones are lacking; in checked studies, under half of them reflect an unresolved V gene, and why the rest are absent is not known. Clone size and the V and J calls come from that table; the DNA yielded D and trimming. The sample yields under 250,000 clones; around three quarters were counted once. The top ten clones comprise 4.5% to 7% of the sample.

The TCR comes from a woman in her seventies with acute or convalescent COVID-19. Sequencing was performed on peripheral blood. The chain employs TRBV9 and TRBJ2-1, with 11 central nucleotides matching TRBD1. CDR3 reads: CASSANVDRGRGGEQFF. The sequenced DNA: TGTGCCAGCAGCGCCAATGTGGACAGGGGGCGAGGTGGGGAGCAGTTCTTC.